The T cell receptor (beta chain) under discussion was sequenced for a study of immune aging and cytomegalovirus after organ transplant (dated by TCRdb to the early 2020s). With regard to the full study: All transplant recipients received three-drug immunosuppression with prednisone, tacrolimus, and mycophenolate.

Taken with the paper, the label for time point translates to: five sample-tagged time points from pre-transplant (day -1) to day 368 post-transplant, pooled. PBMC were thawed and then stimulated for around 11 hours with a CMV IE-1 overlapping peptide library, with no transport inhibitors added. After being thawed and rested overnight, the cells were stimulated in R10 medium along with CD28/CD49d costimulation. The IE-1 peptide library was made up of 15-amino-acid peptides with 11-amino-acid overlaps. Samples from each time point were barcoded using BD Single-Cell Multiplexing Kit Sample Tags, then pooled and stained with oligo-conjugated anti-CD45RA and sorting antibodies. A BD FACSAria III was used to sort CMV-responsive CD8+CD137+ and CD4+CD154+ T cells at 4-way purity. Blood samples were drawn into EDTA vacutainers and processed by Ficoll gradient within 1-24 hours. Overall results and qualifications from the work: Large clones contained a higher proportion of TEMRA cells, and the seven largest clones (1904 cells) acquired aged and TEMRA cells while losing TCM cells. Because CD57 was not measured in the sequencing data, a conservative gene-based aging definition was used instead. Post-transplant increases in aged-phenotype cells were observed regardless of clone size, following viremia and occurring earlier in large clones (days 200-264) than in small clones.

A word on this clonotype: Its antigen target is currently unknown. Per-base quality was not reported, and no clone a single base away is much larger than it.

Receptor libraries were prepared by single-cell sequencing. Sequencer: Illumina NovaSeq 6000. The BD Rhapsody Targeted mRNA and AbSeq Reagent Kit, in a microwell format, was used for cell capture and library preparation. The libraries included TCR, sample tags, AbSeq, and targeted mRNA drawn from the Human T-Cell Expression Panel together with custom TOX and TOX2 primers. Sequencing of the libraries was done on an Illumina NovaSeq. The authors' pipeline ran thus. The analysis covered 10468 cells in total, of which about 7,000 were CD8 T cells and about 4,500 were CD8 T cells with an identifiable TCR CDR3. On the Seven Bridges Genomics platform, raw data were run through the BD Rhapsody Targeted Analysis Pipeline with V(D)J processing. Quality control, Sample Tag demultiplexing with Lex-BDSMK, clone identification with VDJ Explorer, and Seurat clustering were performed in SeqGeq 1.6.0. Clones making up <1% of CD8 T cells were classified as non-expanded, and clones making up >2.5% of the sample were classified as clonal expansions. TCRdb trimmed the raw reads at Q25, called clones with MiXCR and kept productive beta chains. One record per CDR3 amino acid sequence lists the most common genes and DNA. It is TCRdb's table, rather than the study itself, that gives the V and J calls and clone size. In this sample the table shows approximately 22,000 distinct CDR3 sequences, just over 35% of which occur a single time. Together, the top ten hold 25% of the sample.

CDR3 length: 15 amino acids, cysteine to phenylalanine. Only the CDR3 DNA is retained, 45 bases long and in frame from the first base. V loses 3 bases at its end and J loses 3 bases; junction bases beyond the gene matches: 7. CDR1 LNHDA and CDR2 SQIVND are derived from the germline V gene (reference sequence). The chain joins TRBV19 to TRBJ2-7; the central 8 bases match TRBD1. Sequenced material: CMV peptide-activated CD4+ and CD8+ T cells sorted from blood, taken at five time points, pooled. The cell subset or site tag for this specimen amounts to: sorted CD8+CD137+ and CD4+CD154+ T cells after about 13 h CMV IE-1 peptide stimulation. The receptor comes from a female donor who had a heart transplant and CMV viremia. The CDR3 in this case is CASSISGGAFYEQYF. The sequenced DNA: TGTGCCAGTAGTATTTCAGGGGGCGCGTTCTACGAGCAGTACTTC.